This T cell receptor beta chain appears in the sequencing data of a study of T cell responses to AZD1222 COVID-19 vaccine. Study as a whole: Researchers grouped second doses given at about 4 or about 12 weeks into one pool. Whole-study results and caveats: It was only six AZD1222 recipients who were seropositive at baseline. In all cases, repertoires were sampled only after the peak T cell response. After two AZD1222 doses, spike-specific TCR breadth and depth rose versus day 0.

Only in-frame clones appear in the TCRdb table, and some are missing; sequencing was by immunoSEQ multiplex PCR. The data contain roughly 96,000 clones, around 87% of them singletons. With respect to this clone: Its antigen is still unknown.

The ends were cut back, 2 bases at V and 5 bases at J, with 5 bases in the middle. This CDR3 is 12 amino acids long. Looked up from germline, CDR1 is SGHDT and CDR2 is YYEEEE. This receptor was taken from an adult in good health. The chain couples TRBV5-6 to TRBJ2-4; D is perhaps TRBD2 (5 bases). The input for sequencing was peripheral blood, taken on day 0 of AZD1222 vaccination. As DNA, the CDR3 is TGTGCCAGCAGCTTCGGGGAAAACATTCAGTACTTC. It codes for CASSFGENIQYF.